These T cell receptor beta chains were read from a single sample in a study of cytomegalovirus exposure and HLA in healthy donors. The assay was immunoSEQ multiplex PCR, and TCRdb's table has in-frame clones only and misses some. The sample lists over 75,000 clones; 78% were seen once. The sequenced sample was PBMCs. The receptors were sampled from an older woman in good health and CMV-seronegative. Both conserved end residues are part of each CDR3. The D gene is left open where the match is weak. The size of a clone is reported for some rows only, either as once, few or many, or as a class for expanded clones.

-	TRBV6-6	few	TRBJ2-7	TGTGCCAGCAGTTACTCCCGGACAATAACCTACGAGCAGTACTTC	CASSYSRTITYEQYF
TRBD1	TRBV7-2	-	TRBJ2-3	TGTGCCAGCAGCCTAACAGGGGGTCCCACAGATACGCAGTATTTT	CASSLTGGPTDTQYF
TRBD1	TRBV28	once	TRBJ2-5	TGTGCCAGCAGTCCAACCGGGACAGCCTACGGGCCCCTCCCATGGACCCAGTACTTC	CASSPTGTAYGPLPWTQYF
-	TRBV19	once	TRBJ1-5	TGTGCCAGTAGTACACTGGAAAGTGCCGGGATTCAGCCCCAGCATTTT	CASSTLESAGIQPQHF
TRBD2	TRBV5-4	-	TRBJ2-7	TGTGCCAGCAGCTTGGTGAGAGCCAGCGGGAGCTCCTACGAGCAGTACTTC	CASSLVRASGSSYEQYF
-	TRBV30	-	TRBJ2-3	TGTGCCTGTACGAAGACTGAAAGCGACTTGGTGGATACGCAGTATTTT	CACTKTESDLVDTQYF
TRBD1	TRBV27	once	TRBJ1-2	TGTGCCAGCAGTTTATCGACAGGGGGGTGGTATGGCTACACCTTC	CASSLSTGGWYGYTF
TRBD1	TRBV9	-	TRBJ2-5	TGTGCCAGCAGCCGTCGGACAGGGGGACAAGAGACCCAGTACTTC	CASSRRTGGQETQYF
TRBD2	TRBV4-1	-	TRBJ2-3	TGCGCCAGCAGCCAAGGACTAGCGGGGGTCCTGGGGGGCACAGATACGCAGTATTTT	CASSQGLAGVLGGTDTQYF
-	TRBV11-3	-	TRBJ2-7	TGTGCCAGCGATAGGGAGGAGGGGCCCCACGAGCAGTACTTC	CASDREEGPHEQYF
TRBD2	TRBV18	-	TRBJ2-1	TGTGCCAGCTCACCTGCGGGACTAGCGGGGGGGACGGATGAGCAGTTCTTC	CASSPAGLAGGTDEQFF
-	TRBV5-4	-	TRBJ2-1	TGTGCCAGCAGTCTTGGACTGGGAACCTACAATGAGCAGTTCTTC	CASSLGLGTYNEQFF
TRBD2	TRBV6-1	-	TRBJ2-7	TGTGCCAGCAGTGAAAGCGGGGGGAGCAGCTACGAGCAGTACTTC	CASSESGGSSYEQYF
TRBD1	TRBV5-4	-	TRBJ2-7	TGTGCCAGCAGCCCGCGACAGGGGCGAGACTACGAGCAGTACTTC	CASSPRQGRDYEQYF
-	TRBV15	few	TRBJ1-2	TGTGCCACCAGCAGCCTTATGACAAGACCCTATGGCTACACCTTC	CATSSLMTRPYGYTF
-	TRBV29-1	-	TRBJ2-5	TGCAGCGTTGAAAGCCGGGACTTTCAAGAGACCCAGTACTTC	CSVESRDFQETQYF
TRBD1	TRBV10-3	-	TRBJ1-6	TGTGCCATCAGTGCCACAGGGGACAATTCACCCCTCCACTTT	CAISATGDNSPLHF
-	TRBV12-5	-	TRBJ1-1	TGTGCTAGTGGTTTTACAGGAGCTGAAGCTTTCTTT	CASGFTGAEAFF
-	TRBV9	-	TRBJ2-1	TGTGCCAGCAGCGTAGGGCTGGAGAGCTCCTACAATGAGCAGTTCTTC	CASSVGLESSYNEQFF
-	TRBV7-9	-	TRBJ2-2	TGTGCCGGAAGCCATTGGGGCCATTCACCCGGGGAGCTGTTTTTT	CAGSHWGHSPGELFF
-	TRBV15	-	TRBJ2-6	TGTGCCACCAGCAGGGGAGACTTGGCCAACGTCCTGACTTTC	CATSRGDLANVLTF
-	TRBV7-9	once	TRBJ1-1	TGTGCCAGCAGCTTAGCAGGCAGGTCGGGGACTGAAGCTTTCTTT	CASSLAGRSGTEAFF
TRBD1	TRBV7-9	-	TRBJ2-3	TGTGCCAGCAGGATGAGGGGGACAGGGGGTCCGGATACGCAGTATTTT	CASRMRGTGGPDTQYF
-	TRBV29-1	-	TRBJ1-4	TGCAGCGTTGTGAGGGCGGCGGGAGAAAAACTGTTTTTT	CSVVRAAGEKLFF
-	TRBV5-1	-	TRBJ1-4	TGCGCCAGCAGCCCCCTAGCGGCTAATGAAAAACTGTTTTTT	CASSPLAANEKLFF
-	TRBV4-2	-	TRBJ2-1	TGTGCCAGCAGCCAAATCCTAGCGACCTACAATGAGCAGTTCTTC	CASSQILATYNEQFF
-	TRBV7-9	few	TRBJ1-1	TGTGCCAGCAGCAGTCAGGCCTCCAGAACTGAAGCTTTCTTT	CASSSQASRTEAFF
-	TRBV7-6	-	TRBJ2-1	TGTGCCAGCAGCTTCACAGGGTTGAATGAGCAGTTCTTC	CASSFTGLNEQFF
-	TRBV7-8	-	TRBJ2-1	TGTGCCAGCACCCCTATACGTCAGGGGAGAAACAATGAGCAGTTCTTC	CASTPIRQGRNNEQFF
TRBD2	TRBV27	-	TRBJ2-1	TGTGCCAGCAGTCGACTAGCGGGGAATGAGCAGTTCTTC	CASSRLAGNEQFF
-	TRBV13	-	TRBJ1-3	TGTGCCAGCAGCCCCGACAGTAGGGACACCATATATTTT	CASSPDSRDTIYF
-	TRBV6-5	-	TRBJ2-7	TGTGCCAGCAGTTACCTGGGAGAGCCAAGTCCCTACGAGCAGTACTTC	CASSYLGEPSPYEQYF
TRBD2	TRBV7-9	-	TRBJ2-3	TGTGCCAGCAGCTTAGTTCGGGGGGCAGATACGCAGTATTTT	CASSLVRGADTQYF
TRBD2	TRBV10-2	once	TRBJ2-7	TGCGCCAGCAGTAATAGCGGGGGGGCCCCCTACGAGCAGTACTTC	CASSNSGGAPYEQYF
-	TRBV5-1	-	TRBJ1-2	TGCGCCAGCAGCTTGGCAGGATACGCTAACTATGGCTACACCTTC	CASSLAGYANYGYTF
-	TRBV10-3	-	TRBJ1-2	TGTGCCATCAGTGAGAGAGAGAGCTATGGCTACACCTTC	CAISERESYGYTF
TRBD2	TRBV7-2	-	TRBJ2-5	TGTGCCAGCAGCGAAAAGGGACTAGCGGGACGAGAGACCCAGTACTTC	CASSEKGLAGRETQYF
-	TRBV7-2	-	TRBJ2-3	TGTGCCAGCAGCAGTTTCAGACTAGTGGATACGCAGTATTTT	CASSSFRLVDTQYF
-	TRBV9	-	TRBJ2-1	TGTGCCAGCAGCGTAGAAGGGCTAGCCCCCAGAGAGCAGTTCTTC	CASSVEGLAPREQFF
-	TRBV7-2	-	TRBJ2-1	TGTGCCAGCAGCCCGGCAGGGCCTTACTCCTACAATGAGCAGTTCTTC	CASSPAGPYSYNEQFF
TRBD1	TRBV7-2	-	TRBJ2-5	TGTGCCAGCAGCAGGACAGGGGCGGGGGAGACCCAGTACTTC	CASSRTGAGETQYF